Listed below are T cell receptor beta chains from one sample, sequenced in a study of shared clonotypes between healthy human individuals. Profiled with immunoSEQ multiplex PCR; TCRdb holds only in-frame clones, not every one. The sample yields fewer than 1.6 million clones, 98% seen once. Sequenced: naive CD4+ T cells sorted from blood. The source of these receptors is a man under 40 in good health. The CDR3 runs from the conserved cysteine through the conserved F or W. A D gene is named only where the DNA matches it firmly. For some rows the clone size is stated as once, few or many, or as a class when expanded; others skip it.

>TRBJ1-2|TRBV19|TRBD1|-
TGTGCCAGTAGTTTGGCAGGGGGAAACTATGGCTACACCTTC
CASSLAGGNYGYTF
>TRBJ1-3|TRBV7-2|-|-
TGTGCCAGCAGCTTAATTAGAGGGGCGTTGGGTGGAAACACCATATATTTT
CASSLIRGALGGNTIYF
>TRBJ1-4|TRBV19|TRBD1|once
TGTGCCAGTACCCCCAAGGGGCAGGGGGTTACGGATGAAAAACTGTTTTTT
CASTPKGQGVTDEKLFF
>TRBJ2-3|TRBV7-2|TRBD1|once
TGTGCCAGCAGCTTAGGAGGACAGGGCAGCACAGATACGCAGTATTTT
CASSLGGQGSTDTQYF
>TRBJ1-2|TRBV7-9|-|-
TGTGCCAGCAGCTTAATTACAGACGGCTATGGCTACACCTTC
CASSLITDGYGYTF
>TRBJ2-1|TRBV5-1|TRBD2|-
TGCGCCAGCAGTGGGCTGGGAACTAGCGGAGCCTACAATGAGCAGTTCTTC
CASSGLGTSGAYNEQFF
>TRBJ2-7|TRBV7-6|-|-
TGTGCCAGCAGCCGTTTGCCAGGGAAGGACTACGAGCAGTACTTC
CASSRLPGKDYEQYF
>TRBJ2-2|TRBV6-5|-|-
TGTGCCAGCAGTTACGGGCCTAGTGGTCTCACCGGGGAGCTGTTTTTT
CASSYGPSGLTGELFF
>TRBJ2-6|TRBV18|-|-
TGTGCCAGCTCACCCTTTTCAGGGCAGTCTTCTGGGGCCAACGTCCTGACTTTC
CASSPFSGQSSGANVLTF
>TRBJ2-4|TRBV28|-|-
TGTGCCAGCAGTTTAGGGGACATTCAGTACTTC
CASSLGDIQYF
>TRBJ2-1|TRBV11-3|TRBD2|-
TGTGCCAGCAGCTTAGGAGGGAGGGCCAACGATGAGCAGTTCTTC
CASSLGGRANDEQFF
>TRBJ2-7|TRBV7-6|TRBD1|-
TGTGCCAGCAGTCTAAGTGCCGGGACAGGGTCCTACGAGCAGTACTTC
CASSLSAGTGSYEQYF
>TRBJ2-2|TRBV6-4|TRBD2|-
TGTGCCAGCAGTGAATCCGGGCTAGCGGGGCCGAACACCGGGGAGCTGTTTTTT
CASSESGLAGPNTGELFF
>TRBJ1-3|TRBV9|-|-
TGTGCCAGCAGCGTGCAGGGAGAAGGAAACACCATATATTTT
CASSVQGEGNTIYF
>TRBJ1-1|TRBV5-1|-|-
TGCGCCAGCAGCTTGCGGGCAGCTGGCGTGGACACTGAAGCTTTCTTT
CASSLRAAGVDTEAFF
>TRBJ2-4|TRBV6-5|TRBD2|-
TGTGCCAGCAGTTACCCTAGCGGGAGGGGAAACATTCAGTACTTC
CASSYPSGRGNIQYF
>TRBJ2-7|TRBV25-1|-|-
TGTGCCAGCAGTGATGCCACCGGCTCCTACGAGCAGTACTTC
CASSDATGSYEQYF
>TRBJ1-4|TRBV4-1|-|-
TGCGCCAGCAGATCAATTACAGGGTCAACTAATGAAAAACTGTTTTTT
CASRSITGSTNEKLFF
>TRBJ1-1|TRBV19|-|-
TGTGCCAGTAGTATTGGCGTTATCGGCACTGAAGCTTTCTTT
CASSIGVIGTEAFF
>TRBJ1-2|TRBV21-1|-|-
TGTGCCAGCACCGAAGGGGTCTCCAAGGGGCCTAACTATGGCTACACCTTC
CASTEGVSKGPNYGYTF
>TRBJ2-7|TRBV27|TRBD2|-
TGTGCCAGCAGTTTATCCCTAGCGGGAGTAGGCGAGCAGTACTTC
CASSLSLAGVGEQYF
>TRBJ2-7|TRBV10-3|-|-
TGTGCCACCCGGACGGAAGACTACGAGCAGTACTTC
CATRTEDYEQYF
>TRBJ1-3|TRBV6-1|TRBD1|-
TGTGCCAGCCCTGACAGGGCTGGAAACACCATATATTTT
CASPDRAGNTIYF
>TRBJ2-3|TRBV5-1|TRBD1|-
TGCGCCAGCAGCACGGACAGGGTGGATACGCAGTATTTT
CASSTDRVDTQYF
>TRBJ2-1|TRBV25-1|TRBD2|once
TGTGCCAGCAGTGAATGGGCTAGCGGCAACAATGAGCAGTTCTTC
CASSEWASGNNEQFF
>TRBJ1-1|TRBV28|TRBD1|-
TGTGCCAGCAGGACAGGGATGAACACTGAAGCTTTCTTT
CASRTGMNTEAFF
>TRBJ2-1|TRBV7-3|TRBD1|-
TGTGCCAGCAGCTTAACAACGGCACAGGGGGCGGTCGAGCAGTTCTTC
CASSLTTAQGAVEQFF
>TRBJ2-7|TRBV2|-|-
TGTGCCAGCAGGACGGCCTACGAGCAGTACTTC
CASRTAYEQYF
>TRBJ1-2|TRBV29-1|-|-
TGCAGCGTTTACAGTAATGGCTACACCTTC
CSVYSNGYTF
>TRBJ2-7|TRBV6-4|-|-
TGTGCCAGCAGTGCTACCCTAGCGAACATACGGTCCTACGAGCAGTACTTC
CASSATLANIRSYEQYF